Each of the 18 T cell receptor beta chains below was sequenced from the same sample in a study of CD8 T cells in Susac syndrome (dated by TCRdb to 2018 to 2020). Preparation of the library involved the immunoSEQ multiplex PCR assay. RNA was extracted using the RNeasy kit, and roughly 0.5 to 1 ug of the RNA was reverse transcribed with random hexamers. The public reads were quality trimmed at Q25 with fastp and then assembled into clones with MiXCR by TCRdb, keeping productive beta chains. Each entry merges the rows of one CDR3 protein and shows their most common DNA and genes. This sample lists roughly 190,000 distinct CDR3 sequences; roughly 91% were detected once. The ten largest clones represent 0.075% to 0.095% of the sample. Sequencing input: CD4+ T cells from PBMCs. The receptors derive from a human donor with Susac syndrome.

The chain combines TRBV7-6 with TRBJ1-1; unclear D gene. The CDR3 has 14 amino acids. V lost 5 bases and J lost 4, with 14 bases in between. Germline V CDR1 and CDR2: SGHVS, FNYEAQ. CDR3 sequence: CASSPREASTEAFF. In DNA form, the CDR3 reads TGTGCCAGCAGCCCCAGAGAGGCTTCCACTGAAGCTTTCTTT.

V is TRBV6-6 and J is TRBJ1-2, with D possibly matching TRBD1 (6 bases). The germline V gene encodes CDR1 MNHNY and CDR2 SVGAGI (reference sequence). Trimming stripped 2 bases from V and 2 bases from J, with 12 bases between. The CDR3 extends over 15 amino acids. CDR3 sequence reads: CASSYPQGNNYGYTF. The CDR3 DNA reads as TGTGCCAGCAGTTACCCCCAGGGGAACAACTATGGCTACACCTTC.

V usage is TRBV18 and J usage is TRBJ2-5; tentatively, D is TRBD2 (5 bases). The V and J ends lost 8 bases and 3 bases respectively, with 13 bases between them. Germline V gene lookup returns CDR1 KGHSH and CDR2 LQKENI. This CDR3 region has 13 residues. The CDR3 loop is CASAGQKEETQYF. DNA for the CDR3: TGTGCCAGCGCGGGCCAGAAGGAAGAGACCCAGTACTTC. Looking up the rest from reference TRBV18 and TRBJ2-5 gives the full variable domain: NAGVMQNPRHLVRRRGQEARLRCSPMKGHSHVYWYRQLPEEGLKFMVYLQKENIIDESGMPKERFSAEFPKEGPSILRIQQVVRGDSAAYFCASAGQKEETQYFGPGTRLLVL.

The V call is TRBV19, the J call TRBJ2-1, with a tentative D call TRBD2 (6 bases). Germline assignment: CDR1 LNHDA and CDR2 SQIVND (reference sequence). V was shortened by 9 bases and J by 3 bases, with 18 bases between the two germline ends. The CDR3 is 15 residues long. The CDR3 DNA reads TGTGCCAGCGTCCCGGGACTCAGGAGCTACAATGAGCAGTTCTTC. Amino acid sequence: CASVPGLRSYNEQFF. Combining the CDR3 with reference TRBV19 and TRBJ2-1 gives the whole variable domain DGGITQSPKYLFRKEGQNVTLSCEQNLNHDAMYWYRQDPGQGLRLIYYSQIVNDFQKGDIAEGYSVSREKKESFPLTVTSAQKNPTAFYLCASVPGLRSYNEQFFGPGTRLTVL.

The sample holds one count of this clonotype. The V call is TRBV20-1, the J call TRBJ1-2; D remains ambiguous. Germline V lookup: CDR1 DFQATT, CDR2 SNEGSKA (reference sequence). V shed 3 bases and J shed 8 bases, with 13 bases lying between them. The CDR3 runs 12 residues. DNA of the CDR3: TGCAGTGCTAGTACGGGATTGAAAGGCTACACCTTC. Protein product: CSASTGLKGYTF.

This chain joins TRBV7-9 and TRBJ1-2; 8 bases align to TRBD1. J lost 9 bases, V lost 5 bases, and 14 bases had no gene match. The germline CDR1 and CDR2 sequences are SEHNR and FQNEAQ (reference sequence). The CDR3 is 15 residues long. The CDR3, as DNA: TGTGCCAGCAGCCCATTCAGCACAGGGGGATTTAGCTACACCTTC. Protein product: CASSPFSTGGFSYTF.

The V call is TRBV20-1, the J call TRBJ1-1, with D possibly matching TRBD1 (5 bases). The V gene lost 5 bases and the J gene lost 3 bases, with 16 bases spanning the gap. CDR3 length equals 14 residues. Looked up from germline, CDR1 is DFQATT and CDR2 is SNEGSKA (reference sequence). The CDR3 is CSAPHRGRDTEAFF. In DNA, the CDR3 is TGCAGTGCTCCCCATAGGGGAAGGGACACTGAAGCTTTCTTT.

This clonotype has only one observation. CDR3 DNA: TGTGCCAGCAGCTCAACTCAGGGGGCCACAGATACGCAGTATTTT. Its translation is CASSSTQGATDTQYF. The chain is built from TRBV7-6 and TRBJ2-3, with 8 bases fitting TRBD1. V shed 4 bases, J shed 2 bases, and the junction held 5 bases outside the gene matches. The CDR3 sequence is 15 residues long. CDR1 is SGHVS, CDR2 FNYEAQ, per germline.

Notes on this clonotype: Sequence at one end of the junction differs from germline and may be a read error. The CDR3 spells CASSLDRVSYNEQFF. CDR3 sequence (DNA): TGTGCTAGCAGCTTGGACAGGGTTTCCTACAATGAGCAGTTCTTC. This rearrangement joins TRBV7-7 to TRBJ2-1; TRBD1 matches at 8 bases. Germline-derived CDR1 and CDR2 are SSHAT and FNYEAQ (reference sequence). CDR3 length equals 15 residues.

The V and J genes are TRBV29-1 and TRBJ2-2, with 8 bases that match TRBD1. The germline V gene has CDR1 SQVTM and CDR2 ANQGSEA. Trimming at V came to 7 bases and at J to 3 bases, leaving 4 bases not matched to a gene. The CDR3 contains 13 residues. CDR3 amino acids: CSAGQGYTGELFF. For the CDR3, the DNA is TGCAGCGCAGGACAGGGCTACACCGGGGAGCTGTTTTTT.

The rearrangement joins TRBV10-2 to TRBJ1-2; the D gene is possibly TRBD1 (6 bases). The CDR3 is 15 amino acids. Trimming stripped 3 bases from V and 7 bases from J, with 18 bases between. Per the germline V gene, CDR1 is WSHSY and CDR2 is SAAADI. CDR3 in amino acids: CASSDQQGFISGYTF. The CDR3 bases are TGCGCCAGCAGTGATCAACAGGGTTTTATCAGTGGCTACACCTTC.

This chain uses TRBV2 with TRBJ2-5; 8 bases are a match to TRBD2. V shed 7 bases and J 0 bases; nucleotides not matched to a gene: 4. This CDR3 comprises 14 residues. The V gene's germline CDR1 is SNHLY and CDR2 FYNNEI. CDR3 region: CASTGGGNQETQYF. The CDR3 nucleotides are TGTGCCAGCACTGGCGGGGGGAACCAAGAGACCCAGTACTTC.

The chain combines TRBV28 with TRBJ2-1, with 8 bases lining up with TRBD2. The junction had 10 bases not matched to a gene; V was cut back by 5 bases and J by 1 base. This CDR3 spans 17 amino acids. From germline, CDR1 is MDHEN and CDR2 SYDVKM. The CDR3 sequence: CASSAFSGGGSYNEQFF. The CDR3, as DNA: TGTGCCAGCAGTGCGTTTTCCGGGGGGGGATCCTACAATGAGCAGTTCTTC.

The chain couples TRBV5-6 to TRBJ1-1; no clear D gene. Germline CDR1 reads SGHDT; CDR2 reads YYEEEE. This CDR3 spans 13 amino acids. Trimming cost V 1 base and J 5 bases, with 9 bases left between them. CDR3 sequence reads: CASSLYGKTEAFF. In DNA, the CDR3 is TGTGCCAGCAGCTTGTACGGAAAAACTGAAGCTTTCTTT. Together with reference TRBV5-6 and TRBJ1-1, the CDR3 gives the full variable domain: DAGVTQSPTHLIKTRGQQVTLRCSPKSGHDTVSWYQQALGQGPQFIFQYYEEEERQRGNFPDRFSGHQFPNYSSELNVNALLLGDSALYLCASSLYGKTEAFFGQGTRLTVV.

In nucleotides, the CDR3 is TGCAGCGTCGCCGTGGACAAACTCTATGGCTACACCTTC. Encoded protein: CSVAVDKLYGYTF. V usage is TRBV29-1 and J usage is TRBJ1-2; maybe TRBD1 (5 bases). Trimming removed 6 bases from V and 4 bases from J, with 15 bases in between. In germline, CDR1 is SQVTM, CDR2 ANQGSEA. The CDR3 consists of 13 residues.

The chain combines TRBV12-3 or TRBV12-4 with TRBJ2-2; D call uncertain. Trimming left V 3 bases short and J 3 bases short, with 8 bases between. The CDR3 is made up of 14 amino acids. CDR3 protein: CASSLQSYTGELFF. The CDR3 coding sequence is TGTGCCAGCAGTTTGCAGAGTTACACCGGGGAGCTGTTTTTT.

The chain links TRBV18 to TRBJ1-2, with D unclear. The length of the CDR3 is 14 residues. The germline CDR1 and CDR2 sequences are KGHSH and LQKENI. With 3 bases removed from V and 3 bases from J, the gap between germline ends came to 11 bases. CDR3 in amino acids: CASSPDLYYYGYTF. CDR3 nucleotides: TGTGCCAGCTCACCGGACCTCTACTACTATGGCTACACCTTC.

This chain joins TRBV10-1 and TRBJ2-7; D not resolved. The CDR3 is made up of 15 amino acids. V was pared by 0 bases and J by 2 bases, with 11 bases between. Germline V lookup: CDR1 WNHNN, CDR2 SYGVQD (reference sequence). The CDR3 sequence is CASSESTAAPYEQYF. The CDR3, as DNA: TGCGCCAGCAGTGAGTCGACTGCTGCACCCTACGAGCAGTACTTC.